The TCR beta chain described here comes from a study of blood T cells in healthy people across ages. The study's findings and limits: One million T cells yielded diversity estimates that were considered underestimates. Compared with aged donors, long-lived donors showed fewer expanded clones, suggesting selection.

This CDR3 contains 16 residues. The trim removed 6 bases at V and 1 base at J, leaving 7 bases unmatched. Researchers report isolating at least 6 million PBMCs per sample. Total RNA, at least 5 micrograms per sample, came from PBMCs. It was with a sample-barcoded 5' primer and a J-beta primer mix that a second PCR of roughly 7 to 12 cycles was run. TCRdb processed the 5' RACE reads anew with MiXCR; each CDR3 protein has one entry. The repertoire holds about 780,000 distinct CDR3 sequences, with around 45% as singletons. A remark on this clonotype: Antigen: not known.

This clonotype originated in a man aged 80 or over in good health. V usage is TRBV12-3 or TRBV12-4 and J usage is TRBJ2-1; 9 nucleotides match TRBD2. Sequencing input: blood. This CDR3 reads CASRERGASSYNEQFF. The DNA of the CDR3 is TGTGCCAGCAGGGAGCGGGGGGCCTCGTCCTACAATGAGCAGTTCTTC.